This T cell receptor beta chain was recorded in a study of T cell responses to AZD1222 COVID-19 vaccine. The data were produced by immunoSEQ multiplex PCR, yet TCRdb's version contains in-frame clones alone and is incomplete. The sample has some 79,000 clones, approximately 85% seen once. This CDR3 contains 14 residues. Per germline, CDR1 LGHNT and CDR2 FRNRAP. With 6 bases clipped from V and 5 bases from J, the junction kept 9 bases outside the gene matches. This sequence joins TRBV12-5 and TRBJ1-1; 7 bases align to TRBD1. This receptor was identified in an adult who received the AZD1222 COVID-19 vaccine. The sequences come from peripheral blood, collected 28 days after the second AZD1222 dose. In DNA form, the CDR3 reads TGTGCTAGTGGGGAACAGGGGTCGGCGACTGAAGCTTTCTTT. Residues: CASGEQGSATEAFF.